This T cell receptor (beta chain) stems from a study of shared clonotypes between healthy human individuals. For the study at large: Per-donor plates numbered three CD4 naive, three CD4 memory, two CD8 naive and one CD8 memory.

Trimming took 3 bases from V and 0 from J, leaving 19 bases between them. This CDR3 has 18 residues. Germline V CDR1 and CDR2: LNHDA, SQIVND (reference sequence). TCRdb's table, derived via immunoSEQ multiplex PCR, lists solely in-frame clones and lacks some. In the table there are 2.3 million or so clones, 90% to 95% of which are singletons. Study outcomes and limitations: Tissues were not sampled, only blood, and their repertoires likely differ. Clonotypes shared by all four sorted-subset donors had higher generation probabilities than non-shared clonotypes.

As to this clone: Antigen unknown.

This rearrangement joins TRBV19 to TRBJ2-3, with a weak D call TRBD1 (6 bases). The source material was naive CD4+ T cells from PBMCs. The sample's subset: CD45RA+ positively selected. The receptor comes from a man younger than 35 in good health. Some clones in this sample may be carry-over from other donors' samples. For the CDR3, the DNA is TGTGCCAGTAGTATGAGTAGGGCCAGGGGCCTTAGCACAGATACGCAGTATTTT. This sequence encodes CASSMSRARGLSTDTQYF. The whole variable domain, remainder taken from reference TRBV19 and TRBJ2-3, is DGGITQSPKYLFRKEGQNVTLSCEQNLNHDAMYWYRQDPGQGLRLIYYSQIVNDFQKGDIAEGYSVSREKKESFPLTVTSAQKNPTAFYLCASSMSRARGLSTDTQYFGPGTRLTVL.